One T cell receptor beta chain is described in this entry. The data derive from a study of blood T cell repertoires in COVID-19. This CDR3 has 14 residues. CDR1 is KGHSH, CDR2 LQKENI, per germline. V shed 5 bases and J shed 3 bases, with 11 bases lying between them. This table comes from immunoSEQ multiplex PCR, and its TCRdb copy is limited to in-frame clones, with some not included. This sample carries roughly 400,000 clones, around 87% of them seen once, and the ten largest clones take about 2.3%. V is TRBV18 and J is TRBJ1-3; D call uncertain. This receptor was obtained from a woman aged 55-70 years with COVID-19, enrolled during active disease. The specimen was peripheral blood. The CDR3: CASSEDSNGNTIYF. The CDR3 DNA is TGTGCCAGCTCAGAAGACTCGAATGGAAACACCATATATTTT.